One and the same sample provided the 16 T cell receptor beta chains below, sequenced in a study of T cells in Graves' hyperthyroidism and ophthalmopathy. There were TCR beta CDR3 regions amplified from RNA transcripts. The primer set for the first-round RT-PCR of the TCR CDR3 was HTBI. From the multiplex PCR reads, TCRdb called clonotypes with MiXCR, one entry per CDR3 protein. This table holds approximately 590,000 distinct CDR3 sequences, 15% to 18% found once. The sequenced sample was blood. The origin of the receptors is a woman aged 25 to 39 with Graves' hyperthyroidism.

This clonotype showed up many times. The gene calls are TRBV27 and TRBJ2-4; D is perhaps TRBD1 (5 bases). Germline V gene data show CDR1 as MNHEY and CDR2 as SMNVEV (reference sequence). The germline V and J ends were trimmed by 6 bases and 4 bases, with 13 bases remaining between them. This CDR3 region has 14 residues. The CDR3 DNA reads TGTGCCAGCAGCGACGTAGCAGGGAAAAACATTCAGTACTTC. This codes for CASSDVAGKNIQYF.

This clonotype came up many times. The chain uses TRBV3-1 and TRBJ2-1, with D perhaps TRBD1 (5 bases). Trimming removed 0 bases from V and 7 bases from J, with 13 bases in between. Germline V gene data show CDR1 as LGHDT and CDR2 as YNNKEL (reference sequence). This CDR3 comprises 15 residues. CDR3 nucleotides: TGTGCCAGCAGCCAAGATACCATAGGGGTAAATGAGCAGTTCTTC. This codes for CASSQDTIGVNEQFF.

This chain uses TRBV15 with TRBJ2-1, with a weak D call TRBD2 (5 bases). Germline lookup yields CDR1 LNHNV and CDR2 YYDKDF (reference sequence). Between the trimmed V and J ends, which lost 1 base and 4 bases, there was a span of 11 bases. The CDR3 contains 15 residues. CDR3 residues: CATSRAPLAYNEQFF. The CDR3 DNA is TGTGCCACCAGCAGAGCCCCCCTAGCTTACAATGAGCAGTTCTTC.

This clonotype came up many times. The J gene is TRBJ2-7, the V gene TRBV7-9, with TRBD1 identical over 10 bases. The CDR3 has 13 amino acids. The trim removed 6 bases at V and 7 bases at J, leaving 6 bases unmatched. Germline assignment: CDR1 SEHNR and CDR2 FQNEAQ (reference sequence). The CDR3 loop reads CASRPTDRGEQYF. In nucleotides, the CDR3 is TGTGCCAGCAGGCCCACGGACAGGGGGGAGCAGTACTTC.

The chain joins TRBV6-4 to TRBJ1-1; D perhaps matches TRBD1 (5 bases). This CDR3 is built from 14 residues. CDR1 and CDR2 (germline): MRHNA, SNTAGT. V was shortened by 5 bases and J by 4 bases, with 14 bases between the two germline ends. CDR3 region: CASSYQGTTTEAFF. In DNA, the CDR3 is TGTGCCAGCAGTTACCAGGGTACTACCACTGAAGCTTTCTTT.

This clonotype appeared many times. The J gene is TRBJ1-5, the V gene TRBV7-8, with 7 bases that match TRBD1. This CDR3 is built from 14 residues. Germline V CDR1 and CDR2: SGHVS, FQNEAQ. Unmatched junction bases numbered 4, after V lost 5 bases and J lost 3 bases. CDR3 DNA: TGTGCCAGCAGCCCAGACAGGGTCAATCAGCCCCAGCATTTT. This gives the protein CASSPDRVNQPQHF.

This clonotype was counted between two and nine times. The J gene is TRBJ1-2, the V gene TRBV12-5; 7 bases match TRBD1. CDR3 length: 14 amino acids. Losses at the gene ends were 2 bases for V and 8 bases for J; bases not matched to a gene: 8. Germline CDR1 reads LGHNT; CDR2 reads FRNRAP. CDR3 nucleotide sequence: TGTGCTAGTGGTTTGCCGCCTCGAGGGGGCGGCTACACCTTC. Amino acid sequence: CASGLPPRGGGYTF. The variable domain in full, completed from reference TRBV12-5 and TRBJ1-2, reads DARVTQTPRHKVTEMGQEVTMRCQPILGHNTVFWYRQTMMQGLELLAYFRNRAPLDDSGMPKDRFSAEMPDATLATLKIQPSEPRDSAVYFCASGLPPRGGGYTFGSGTRLTVV.

The sample holds a few counts of this clonotype. V usage is TRBV30 and J usage is TRBJ2-1; 7 bases line up with TRBD2. This CDR3 has 13 amino acids. Per germline, CDR1 GTSNPN and CDR2 SVGIG (reference sequence). The trim removed 2 bases at V and 14 bases at J, leaving 12 bases unmatched. The chain's CDR3 is CAWSLGAGVDEFF. The CDR3 nucleotides read TGTGCCTGGAGTTTAGGGGCGGGAGTTGATGAGTTCTTC.

This clonotype was observed many times. The CDR3 region is CASRVTTTNEKLFF. The CDR3 nucleotides are TGTGCCAGCAGGGTGACAACAACTAATGAAAAACTGTTTTTT. The V and J genes are TRBV6-1 and TRBJ1-4; no clear D. The germline gives CDR1 MNHNS, CDR2 SASEGT. The CDR3 contains 14 residues. Trimming shortened V by 6 bases and J by 0 bases, and 8 bases separated the two germline ends.

The chain is built from TRBV7-3 and TRBJ2-3; 8 bases match TRBD2. Trimming cost V 4 bases and J 1 base; bases outside gene matches: 4. Germline V gene sequence: CDR1 SGHTA, CDR2 FQGTGA. The CDR3 sequence is 15 residues long. CDR3 in DNA: TGTGCCAGCAGCTCCCCGGGGGGGGGCACAGATACGCAGTATTTT. Protein sequence: CASSSPGGGTDTQYF.

This clonotype appeared many times. The V and J genes are TRBV2 and TRBJ2-3; D is ambiguous. Trimming took off 9 bases at V and 3 bases at J, with 7 bases between the two ends. CDR3 length: 11 residues. The germline gives CDR1 SNHLY, CDR2 FYNNEI. CDR3 amino acids: CASSWTDTQYF. The CDR3 DNA reads TGTGCCAGTTCCTGGACAGATACGCAGTATTTT.

The chain links TRBV12-3 or TRBV12-4 to TRBJ2-3; D might be TRBD1 (5 bases). The CDR3 totals 12 residues. With 6 bases removed from V and 4 bases from J, the gap between germline ends came to 8 bases. CDR3 DNA sequence: TGTGCCAGCAGCGACAGCCCAGATACGCAGTATTTT. This encodes CASSDSPDTQYF.

This clonotype is a singleton in its sample. One base away lies a much larger clone, so this may be a sequencing read error. J is TRBJ2-7 and V is TRBV6-2 or TRBV6-3, with D maybe TRBD2 (6 bases). The J call may be incorrect, as the DNA end agrees better with TRBJ2-1. This CDR3 has 15 residues. The germline gives CDR1 MNHEY, CDR2 SVGEGT. This chain's CDR3 is CASSILEGRSYEQFF. The CDR3 DNA reads as TGTGCCAGCAGTATCTTGGAGGGCCGCTCCTACGAGCAGTTCTTC.

The V gene is TRBV29-1, the J gene TRBJ2-1; 7 bases are a match to TRBD2. This CDR3 is 14 amino acids long. In germline, CDR1 is SQVTM, CDR2 ANQGSEA. The junction had 8 bases not matched to a gene; V was cut back by 8 bases and J by 1 base. For the CDR3, the DNA is TGCAGCATCTCGACTAGCAGGTCCTACAATGAGCAGTTCTTC. It encodes CSISTSRSYNEQFF.

This clonotype was detected ten times or more. The chain carries TRBV3-1 and TRBJ2-6; D unclear. The germline CDR1 and CDR2 sequences are LGHDT and YNNKEL (reference sequence). This CDR3 has 14 residues. The V and J ends lost 1 base and 4 bases respectively, with 5 bases between them. The CDR3 nucleotides are TGTGCCAGCAGCCAAGTAGCCGGGGCCAACGTCCTGACTTTC. Residues: CASSQVAGANVLTF.

The chain employs TRBV19 and TRBJ2-4; 8 bases match TRBD1. Germline-derived CDR1 and CDR2 are LNHDA and SQIVND (reference sequence). This CDR3 region has 16 residues. V was clipped by 2 bases and J by 0 bases; unmatched bases: 3. CDR3 coding DNA: TGTGCCAGTAGTATAATGACAGGGGAAGCCAAAAACATTCAGTACTTC. This codes for CASSIMTGEAKNIQYF. The whole variable domain, filled in from reference TRBV19 and TRBJ2-4, reads DGGITQSPKYLFRKEGQNVTLSCEQNLNHDAMYWYRQDPGQGLRLIYYSQIVNDFQKGDIAEGYSVSREKKESFPLTVTSAQKNPTAFYLCASSIMTGEAKNIQYFGAGTRLSVL.